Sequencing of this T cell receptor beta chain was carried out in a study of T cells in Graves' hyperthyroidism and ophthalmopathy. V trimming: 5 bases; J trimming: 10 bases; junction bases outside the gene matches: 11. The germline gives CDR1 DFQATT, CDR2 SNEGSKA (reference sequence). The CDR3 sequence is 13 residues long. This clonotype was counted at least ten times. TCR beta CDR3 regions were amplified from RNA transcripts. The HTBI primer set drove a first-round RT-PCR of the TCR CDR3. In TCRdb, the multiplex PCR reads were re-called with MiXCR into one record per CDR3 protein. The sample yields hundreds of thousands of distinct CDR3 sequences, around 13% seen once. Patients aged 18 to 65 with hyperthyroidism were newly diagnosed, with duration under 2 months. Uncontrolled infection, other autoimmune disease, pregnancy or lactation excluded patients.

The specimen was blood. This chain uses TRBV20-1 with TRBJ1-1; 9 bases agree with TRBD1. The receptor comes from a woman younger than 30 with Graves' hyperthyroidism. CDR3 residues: CSAHRGREVGAFF. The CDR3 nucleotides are TGCAGTGCTCACAGGGGGCGCGAAGTTGGAGCTTTCTTT.